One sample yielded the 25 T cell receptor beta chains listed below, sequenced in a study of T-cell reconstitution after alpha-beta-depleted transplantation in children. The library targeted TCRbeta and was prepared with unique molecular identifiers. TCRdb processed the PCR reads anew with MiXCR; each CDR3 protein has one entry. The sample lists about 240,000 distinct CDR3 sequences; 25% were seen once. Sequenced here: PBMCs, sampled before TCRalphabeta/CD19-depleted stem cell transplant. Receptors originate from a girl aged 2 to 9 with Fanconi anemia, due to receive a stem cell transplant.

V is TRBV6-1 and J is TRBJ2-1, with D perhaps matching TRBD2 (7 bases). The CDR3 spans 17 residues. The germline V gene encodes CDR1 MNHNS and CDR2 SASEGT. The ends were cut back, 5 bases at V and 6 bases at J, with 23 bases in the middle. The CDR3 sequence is CASSLGGGGTIGNEQFF. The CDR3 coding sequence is TGTGCCAGCAGTCTTGGGGGAGGGGGAACTATTGGCAATGAGCAGTTCTTC.

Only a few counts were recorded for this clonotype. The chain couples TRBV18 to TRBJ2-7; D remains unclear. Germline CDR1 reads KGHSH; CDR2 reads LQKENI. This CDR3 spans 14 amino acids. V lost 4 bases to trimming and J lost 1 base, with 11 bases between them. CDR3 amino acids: CASSRLSGSYEQYF. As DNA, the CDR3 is TGTGCCAGCTCACGACTCAGTGGATCCTACGAGCAGTACTTC.

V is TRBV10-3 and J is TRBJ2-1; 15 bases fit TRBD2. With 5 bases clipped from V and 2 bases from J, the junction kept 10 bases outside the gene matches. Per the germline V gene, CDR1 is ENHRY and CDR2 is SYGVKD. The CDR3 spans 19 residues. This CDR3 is CAISRTPGLAGGTYNEQFF. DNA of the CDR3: TGTGCCATCAGTCGAACGCCGGGACTAGCGGGAGGAACCTACAATGAGCAGTTCTTC.

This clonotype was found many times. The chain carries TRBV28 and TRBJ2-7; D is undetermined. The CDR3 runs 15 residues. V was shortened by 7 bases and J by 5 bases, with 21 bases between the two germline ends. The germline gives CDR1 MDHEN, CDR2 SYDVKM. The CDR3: CASTPTALFGDEQYF. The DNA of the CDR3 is TGTGCCAGCACCCCAACCGCTTTATTCGGTGACGAGCAGTACTTC.

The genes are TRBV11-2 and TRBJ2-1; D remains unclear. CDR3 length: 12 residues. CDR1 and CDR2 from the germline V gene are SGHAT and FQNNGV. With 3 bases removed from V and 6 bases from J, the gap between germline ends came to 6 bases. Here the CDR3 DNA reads TGTGCCAGCAGCTTGGGAAGCAATGAGCAGTTCTTC. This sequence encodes CASSLGSNEQFF.

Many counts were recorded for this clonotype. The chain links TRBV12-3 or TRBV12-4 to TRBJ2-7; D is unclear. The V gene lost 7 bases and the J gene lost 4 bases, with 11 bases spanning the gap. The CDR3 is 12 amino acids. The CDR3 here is CASTLDSYEQYF. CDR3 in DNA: TGTGCCAGCACCCTTGACTCGTACGAGCAGTACTTC.

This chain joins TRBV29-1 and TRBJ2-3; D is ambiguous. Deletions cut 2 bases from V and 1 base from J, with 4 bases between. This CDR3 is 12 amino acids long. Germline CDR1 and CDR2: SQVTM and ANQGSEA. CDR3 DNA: TGCAGCGTTGAATACCGCACAGATACGCAGTATTTT. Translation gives CSVEYRTDTQYF.

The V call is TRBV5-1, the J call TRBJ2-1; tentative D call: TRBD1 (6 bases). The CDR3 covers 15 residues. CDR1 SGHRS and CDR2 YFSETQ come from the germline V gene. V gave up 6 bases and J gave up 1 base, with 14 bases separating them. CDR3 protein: CASTTLDRSYNEQFF. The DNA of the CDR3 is TGCGCCAGCACCACGCTTGACAGGTCCTACAATGAGCAGTTCTTC.

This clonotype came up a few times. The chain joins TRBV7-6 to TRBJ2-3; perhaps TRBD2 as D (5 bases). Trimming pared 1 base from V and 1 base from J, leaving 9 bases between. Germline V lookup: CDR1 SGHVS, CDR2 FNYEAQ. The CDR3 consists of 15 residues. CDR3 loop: CASSLDWGGTDTQYF. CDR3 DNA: TGTGCCAGCAGCTTAGACTGGGGAGGCACAGATACGCAGTATTTT.

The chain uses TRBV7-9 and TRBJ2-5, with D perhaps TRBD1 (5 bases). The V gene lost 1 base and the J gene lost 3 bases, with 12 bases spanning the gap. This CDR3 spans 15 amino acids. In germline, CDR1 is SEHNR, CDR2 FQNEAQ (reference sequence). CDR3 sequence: CASSLVGAGKETQYF. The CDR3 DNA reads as TGTGCCAGCAGCTTAGTCGGTGCAGGGAAAGAGACCCAGTACTTC.

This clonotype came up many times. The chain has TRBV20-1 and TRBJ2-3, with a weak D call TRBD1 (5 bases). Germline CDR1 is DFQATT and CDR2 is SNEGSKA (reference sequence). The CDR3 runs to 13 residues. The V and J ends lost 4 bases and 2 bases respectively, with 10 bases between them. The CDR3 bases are TGCAGTGCTAACCTTGGGGCCACAGATACGCAGTATTTT. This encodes CSANLGATDTQYF.

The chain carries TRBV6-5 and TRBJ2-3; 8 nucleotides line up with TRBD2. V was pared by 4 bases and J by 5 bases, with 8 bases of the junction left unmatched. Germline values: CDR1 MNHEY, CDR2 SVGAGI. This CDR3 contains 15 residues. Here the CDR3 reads CASSSPAGEKDTQYF. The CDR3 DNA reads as TGTGCCAGCAGTTCCCCAGCGGGAGAGAAAGATACGCAGTATTTT.

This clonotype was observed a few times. CDR3 nucleotides: TGCAGTGCTACGACCTTAGCGGTATACAATGAGCAGTTCTTC. Amino acids: CSATTLAVYNEQFF. The V and J genes are TRBV20-1 and TRBJ2-1; tentatively, D is TRBD2 (6 bases). V was shortened by 4 bases and J by 4 bases, with 14 bases between the two germline ends. The CDR3 loop spans 14 amino acids. Germline values: CDR1 DFQATT, CDR2 SNEGSKA (reference sequence).

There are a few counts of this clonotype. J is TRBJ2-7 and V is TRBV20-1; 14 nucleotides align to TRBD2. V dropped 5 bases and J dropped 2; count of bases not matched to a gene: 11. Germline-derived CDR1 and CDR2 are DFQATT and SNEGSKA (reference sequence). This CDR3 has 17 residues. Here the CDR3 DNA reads TGCAGTGCTCGGACTAGCGGGAGGACGCTGAGGACCTACGAGCAGTACTTC. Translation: CSARTSGRTLRTYEQYF.

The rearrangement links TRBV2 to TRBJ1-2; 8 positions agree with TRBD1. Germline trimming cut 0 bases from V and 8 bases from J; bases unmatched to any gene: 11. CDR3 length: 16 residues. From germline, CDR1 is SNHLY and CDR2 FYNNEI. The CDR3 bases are TGTGCCAGCAGTGAAGCTCTATGGAGGACAGGGAGCGGCTACACCTTC. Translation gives CASSEALWRTGSGYTF.

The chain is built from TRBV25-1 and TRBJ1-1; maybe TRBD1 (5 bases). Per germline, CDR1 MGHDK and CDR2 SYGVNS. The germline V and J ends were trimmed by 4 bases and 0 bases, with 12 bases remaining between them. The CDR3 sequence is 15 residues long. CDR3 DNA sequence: TGTGCCAGCAGTGGGGCGACAGTCCTGAACACTGAAGCTTTCTTT. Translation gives CASSGATVLNTEAFF.

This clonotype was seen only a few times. The CDR3 sequence: CSAHSRDRAYEQYF. The DNA for the CDR3 is TGCAGTGCCCACTCCCGGGACAGGGCCTACGAGCAGTACTTC. The chain has TRBV20-1 and TRBJ2-7, with 9 bases aligning to TRBD1. CDR1 and CDR2 from the germline V gene are DFQATT and SNEGSKA (reference sequence). The V and J ends lost 6 bases and 2 bases, in that order; junction bases with no gene match: 8. This CDR3 region has 14 residues.

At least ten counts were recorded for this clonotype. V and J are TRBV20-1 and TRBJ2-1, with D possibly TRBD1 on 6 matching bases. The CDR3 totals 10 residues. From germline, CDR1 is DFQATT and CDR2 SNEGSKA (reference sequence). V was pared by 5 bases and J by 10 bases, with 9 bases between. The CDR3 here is CSAAQGEQFF. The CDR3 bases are TGCAGTGCTGCGCAGGGGGAGCAGTTCTTC.

For the CDR3, the DNA is TGCAGTGCTAACGAACAGGCCTACGAGCAGTACTTC. Its protein is CSANEQAYEQYF. The chain carries TRBV20-1 and TRBJ2-7, with D possibly being TRBD1 (5 bases). Per the germline V gene, CDR1 is DFQATT and CDR2 is SNEGSKA (reference sequence). The CDR3 runs to 12 residues. V was clipped by 4 bases and J by 2 bases, with 9 bases between them.

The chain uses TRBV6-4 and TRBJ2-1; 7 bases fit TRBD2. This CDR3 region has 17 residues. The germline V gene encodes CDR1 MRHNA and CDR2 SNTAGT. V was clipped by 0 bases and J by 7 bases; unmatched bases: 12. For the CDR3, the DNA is TGTGCCAGCAGTGACTCCCGGGAGGTAATGGACGGGAATGAGCAGTTCTTC. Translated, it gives CASSDSREVMDGNEQFF.

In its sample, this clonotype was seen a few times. CDR3: CSAWGLGSNDEQYF. The CDR3 DNA is TGCAGTGCGTGGGGTTTAGGGAGTAACGACGAGCAGTACTTC. The chain is built from TRBV20-1 and TRBJ2-7, with D possibly matching TRBD2 (5 bases). Germline CDR1 reads DFQATT; CDR2 reads SNEGSKA (reference sequence). The CDR3 extends over 14 amino acids. The ends were cut back, 6 bases at V and 5 bases at J, with 20 bases in the middle.

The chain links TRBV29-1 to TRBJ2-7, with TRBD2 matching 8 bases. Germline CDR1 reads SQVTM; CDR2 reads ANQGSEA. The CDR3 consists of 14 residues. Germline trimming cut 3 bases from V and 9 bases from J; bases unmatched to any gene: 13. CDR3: CSVEVAGPENRQYF. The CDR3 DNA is TGCAGCGTTGAGGTAGCGGGGCCCGAGAATCGGCAGTACTTC.

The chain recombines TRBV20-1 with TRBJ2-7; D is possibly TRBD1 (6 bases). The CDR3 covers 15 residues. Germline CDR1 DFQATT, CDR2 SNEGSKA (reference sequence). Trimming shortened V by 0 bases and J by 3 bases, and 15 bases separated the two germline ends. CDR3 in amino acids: CSARDPLVRGYEQYF. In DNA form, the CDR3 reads TGCAGTGCTAGAGATCCGCTTGTCAGGGGCTACGAGCAGTACTTC.

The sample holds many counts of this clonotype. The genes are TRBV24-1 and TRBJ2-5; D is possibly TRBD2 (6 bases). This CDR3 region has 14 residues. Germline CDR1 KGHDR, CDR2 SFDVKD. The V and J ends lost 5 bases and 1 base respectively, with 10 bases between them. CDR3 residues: CATSAPGGQETQYF. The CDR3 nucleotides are TGTGCCACCAGTGCCCCCGGGGGCCAAGAGACCCAGTACTTC.

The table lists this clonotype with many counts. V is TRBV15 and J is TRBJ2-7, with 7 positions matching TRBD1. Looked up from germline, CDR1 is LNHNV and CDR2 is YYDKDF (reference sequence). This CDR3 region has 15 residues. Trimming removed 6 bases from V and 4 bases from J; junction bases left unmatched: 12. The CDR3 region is CATSKRQGYQYEQYF. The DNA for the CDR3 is TGTGCCACCAGTAAAAGACAGGGCTATCAGTACGAGCAGTACTTC.